Below are 31 T cell receptor beta chains sequenced from a single sample in a study of blood T cell repertoires in COVID-19. Using immunoSEQ multiplex PCR, the repertoire was profiled, and TCRdb retains in-frame clones only, with some absent. The sample records about 250,000 clones, about 87% being singletons. What was sequenced was PBMCs or T cells enriched from blood (not recorded which). These receptor sequences come from a woman aged 40 to 50 who had been exposed to COVID-19.

The chain combines TRBV11-2 with TRBJ2-1; 7 positions match TRBD1. Germline V gene lookup returns CDR1 SGHAT and CDR2 FQNNGV. The CDR3 extends over 15 amino acids. Trimming removed 4 bases from V and 10 bases from J; junction bases left unmatched: 13. The CDR3 reads CASSSLGTVEREQFF. The CDR3 nucleotides are TGTGCCAGCAGCTCCCTCGGGACAGTTGAGCGGGAGCAGTTCTTC. The variable domain in full, completed from reference TRBV11-2 and TRBJ2-1, reads EAGVAQSPRYKIIEKRQSVAFWCNPISGHATLYWYQQILGQGPKLLIQFQNNGVVDDSQLPKDRFSAERLKGVDSTLKIQPAKLEDSAVYLCASSSLGTVEREQFFGPGTRLTVL.

The gene calls are TRBV9 and TRBJ1-5; possibly TRBD1 for D (5 bases). Germline CDR1 reads SGDLS; CDR2 reads YYNGEE. Trimming shortened V by 4 bases and J by 4 bases, and 15 bases separated the two germline ends. This CDR3 is built from 15 residues. The CDR3 region is CASSLRGGTNQPQHF. The CDR3 DNA reads as TGTGCCAGCAGCCTAAGGGGAGGGACTAATCAGCCCCAGCATTTT.

The chain combines TRBV4-2 with TRBJ2-7; 10 bases fit TRBD2. V lost 0 bases and J lost 7; bases outside the gene matches: 6. The CDR3 contains 15 residues. Germline V gives CDR1 LGHNA, CDR2 YNFKEQ. This chain's CDR3 is CASSQEPAGGDEQYF. The DNA for the CDR3 is TGTGCCAGCAGCCAAGAGCCAGCGGGGGGGGATGAGCAGTACTTC.

This clone was observed once. This chain links TRBV11-2 with TRBJ1-1, with TRBD1 matching over 7 bases. Unmatched junction bases numbered 7, after V lost 3 bases and J lost 0 bases. The CDR3 has 16 amino acids. Germline CDR1 and CDR2: SGHAT and FQNNGV. The CDR3 here is CASSFGGQIMNTEAFF. The CDR3 DNA follows: TGTGCCAGCAGCTTCGGGGGACAGATCATGAACACTGAAGCTTTCTTT.

The chain has TRBV7-8 and TRBJ2-7, with 13 bases identical to TRBD2. The CDR3 runs to 19 residues. Unmatched junction bases numbered 18, after V lost 5 bases and J lost 5 bases. Germline-derived CDR1 and CDR2 are SGHVS and FQNEAQ. This CDR3 reads CASSLTTNLLAGGIDEQYF. CDR3 nucleotide sequence: TGTGCCAGCAGCCTAACCACCAACTTACTAGCGGGGGGGATCGACGAGCAGTACTTC.

The chain recombines TRBV29-1 with TRBJ1-1, with D maybe TRBD1 (6 bases). The ends were cut back, 4 bases at V and 6 bases at J, with 18 bases in the middle. This CDR3 has 14 residues. The germline CDR1 and CDR2 sequences are SQVTM and ANQGSEA. The CDR3 DNA follows: TGCAGCGTTGTAGCCTACAGGGAAGGAGCTGAAGCTTTCTTT. As protein: CSVVAYREGAEAFF.

CDR3 DNA: TGTGCCAGCAGCCCAGGGGAGATGAACACTGAAGCTTTCTTT. It translates to CASSPGEMNTEAFF. This sequence joins TRBV6-5 and TRBJ1-1; possibly TRBD1 for D (6 bases). This CDR3 is built from 14 residues. Germline V lookup: CDR1 MNHEY, CDR2 SVGAGI. The germline V and J ends were trimmed by 6 bases and 0 bases, with 11 bases remaining between them.

The gene calls are TRBV5-1 and TRBJ2-1; TRBD2 aligns across 8 bases. The CDR3 spans 21 residues. Germline CDR1 reads SGHRS; CDR2 reads YFSETQ. With 0 bases clipped from V and 1 base from J, the junction kept 18 bases outside the gene matches. The CDR3, as DNA: TGCGCCAGCAGCTTGGCAGGCGGGGGGCCTACGCAACGACTTTCCTACAATGAGCAGTTCTTC. Protein product: CASSLAGGGPTQRLSYNEQFF.

The CDR3 region is CASSFVRDRSFLYGYTF. The CDR3 nucleotides are TGTGCCAGCAGTTTCGTGAGGGACAGAAGTTTCCTCTATGGCTACACCTTC. V usage is TRBV28 and J usage is TRBJ1-2; 7 nucleotides agree with TRBD1. This CDR3 spans 17 amino acids. The V segment lost 3 bases and the J segment 4 bases; nucleotides outside the gene matches: 14. Germline CDR1 MDHEN, CDR2 SYDVKM.

The rearrangement joins TRBV5-1 to TRBJ1-1; TRBD1 might be the D (6 bases). The CDR3 totals 15 residues. V dropped 4 bases and J dropped 5 bases, with 18 bases sitting between them. Germline lookup yields CDR1 SGHRS and CDR2 YFSETQ. The CDR3 DNA sequence: TGCGCCAGCAGCCTGTCGGCAGGGGCGAGGACTGAAGCTTTCTTT. This gives the protein CASSLSAGARTEAFF.

The genes are TRBV19 and TRBJ2-7, with a possible D match to TRBD1 (5 bases). The CDR3 covers 13 residues. Trimming removed 2 bases at V and 5 bases at J, with 10 bases between. The germline V gene encodes CDR1 LNHDA and CDR2 SQIVND (reference sequence). The CDR3: CASSIRGGDEQYF. The CDR3 DNA reads TGTGCCAGTAGTATAAGGGGTGGGGACGAGCAGTACTTC.

Note on this clone: The same CDR3 is also encoded by other DNA sequences in this sample. This chain connects TRBV5-1 to TRBJ1-5; no clear D. Germline V gene data show CDR1 as SGHRS and CDR2 as YFSETQ. Trimming removed 0 bases at V and 4 bases at J, with 8 bases between. The CDR3 spans 14 residues. This CDR3 reads CASSLVGGNQPQHF. The CDR3, as DNA: TGCGCCAGCAGCTTGGTCGGCGGGAATCAGCCCCAGCATTTT. Combining the CDR3 with reference TRBV5-1 and TRBJ1-5 gives the whole variable domain KAGVTQTPRYLIKTRGQQVTLSCSPISGHRSVSWYQQTPGQGLQFLFEYFSETQRNKGNFPGRFSGRQFSNSRSEMNVSTLELGDSALYLCASSLVGGNQPQHFGDGTRLSIL.

The chain couples TRBV24-1 to TRBJ2-7, with a tentative D call TRBD1 (6 bases). The CDR3 length is 18 residues. V gave up 5 bases and J gave up 2 bases, with 24 bases separating them. Germline assignment: CDR1 KGHDR and CDR2 SFDVKD. CDR3 sequence (DNA): TGTGCCACCAGTGTGGAGCAGGGGTACACCTACAAGCCCTACGAGCAGTACGTC. As protein: CATSVEQGYTYKPYEQYV.

A single count supports this clone. The V call is TRBV11-3, the J call TRBJ1-2; TRBD1 matches at 8 bases. The germline V gene encodes CDR1 SGHNT and CDR2 YENEEA. J lost 3 bases, V lost 4 bases, and 7 bases had no gene match. CDR3 length: 15 amino acids. The CDR3 bases are TGTGCCAGCAGCTCGGACAGGGAATCTGACTATGGCTACACCTTC. The encoded protein is CASSSDRESDYGYTF.

The V call is TRBV29-1, the J call TRBJ2-3, with D perhaps matching TRBD1 (6 bases). V lost 4 bases, J lost 1 base, and 15 bases lay in between. From germline, CDR1 is SQVTM and CDR2 ANQGSEA. The length of the CDR3 is 15 residues. For the CDR3, the DNA is TGCAGCGTTGTCGGACAGAGAGTTGGCACAGATACGCAGTATTTT. This translates into CSVVGQRVGTDTQYF.

The chain has TRBV13 and TRBJ2-3; 7 nucleotides align to TRBD1. CDR3 length: 16 residues. Germline assignment: CDR1 PRHDT and CDR2 FYEKMQ (reference sequence). V was clipped by 4 bases and J by 1 base; unmatched bases: 8. CDR3 nucleotides: TGTGCCAGCAGCTATTACAGGGGCGGAGGCACAGATACGCAGTATTTT. This sequence encodes CASSYYRGGGTDTQYF.

The table lists this clone with a count of one. This chain links TRBV11-1 with TRBJ2-7; tentative D call: TRBD1 (5 bases). V dropped 5 bases and J dropped 1 base, with 12 bases sitting between them. Germline V gives CDR1 SGHAT, CDR2 FQDESV (reference sequence). The CDR3 runs 14 residues. The CDR3: CASSLQGGSYEQYF. As DNA, the CDR3 is TGTGCCAGCAGCCTCCAGGGTGGATCCTACGAGCAGTACTTC.

The chain carries TRBV6-2 or TRBV6-3 and TRBJ1-1; TRBD1 might be the D (5 bases). Germline-derived CDR1 and CDR2 are MNHEY and SVGEGT. The CDR3 consists of 15 residues. The V end was cut by 0 bases, the J end by 5 bases, with 13 bases between. The DNA of the CDR3 is TGTGCCAGCAGTTACTCGAAGTGGGGGGGGACTGAAGCTTTCTTT. Protein product: CASSYSKWGGTEAFF.

Comments on this clone: The junction does not match germline at one end; this may be a read error. The chain's CDR3 is CASSARVGNNSPLHF. The DNA of the CDR3 is TGTGCCAGCAGCGCCCGGGTCGGGAATAATTCACCCCTCCACTTT. This chain uses TRBV5-1 with TRBJ1-6, with D hard to call. Germline V gene data show CDR1 as SGHRS and CDR2 as YFSETQ. CDR3 length: 15 amino acids.

The rearrangement links TRBV25-1 to TRBJ2-1; tentatively, D is TRBD1 (6 bases). Trimming pared 4 bases from V and 9 bases from J, leaving 16 bases between. Germline CDR1 and CDR2: MGHDK and SYGVNS. The CDR3 runs 14 residues. As DNA, the CDR3 is TGTGCCAGCAGTGTACAGGGTCTAAAGGGTGAGCAGTTCTTC. It encodes CASSVQGLKGEQFF.

This chain uses TRBV27 with TRBJ2-7; 12 nucleotides agree with TRBD2. The V segment lost 10 bases and the J segment 2 bases; nucleotides outside the gene matches: 9. Per the germline V gene, CDR1 is MNHEY and CDR2 is SMNVEV (reference sequence). The CDR3 has 15 amino acids. This CDR3 reads CAIARLAGDPYEQYF. DNA for the CDR3: TGTGCCATCGCTAGACTAGCGGGGGACCCCTACGAGCAGTACTTC.

The V and J genes are TRBV18 and TRBJ2-4, with unresolved D. Germline loops: CDR1 KGHSH, CDR2 LQKENI. This CDR3 region has 16 residues. Trimming shortened V by 0 bases and J by 2 bases, and 11 bases separated the two germline ends. CDR3 coding DNA: TGTGCCAGCTCACCACCGCGGAGCTCAACCAAAAACATTCAGTACTTC. It yields the protein CASSPPRSSTKNIQYF. The whole variable domain, remainder taken from reference TRBV18 and TRBJ2-4, is NAGVMQNPRHLVRRRGQEARLRCSPMKGHSHVYWYRQLPEEGLKFMVYLQKENIIDESGMPKERFSAEFPKEGPSILRIQQVVRGDSAAYFCASSPPRSSTKNIQYFGAGTRLSVL.

J is TRBJ1-1 and V is TRBV7-9; tentative D call: TRBD1 (6 bases). The V and J ends lost 6 bases and 6 bases respectively, with 11 bases between them. The germline V gene has CDR1 SEHNR and CDR2 FQNEAQ (reference sequence). The length of the CDR3 is 12 residues. CDR3 DNA sequence: TGTGCCAGCAGGGACAGTACACCTGAAGCTTTCTTT. This translates into CASRDSTPEAFF.

This chain joins TRBV3-1 (or the pseudogene TRBV3-2) and TRBJ2-5; TRBD2 matches 7 bases. This CDR3 comprises 18 residues. The V gene end was trimmed by 3 bases and the J gene end by 6 bases; junction bases not matched to a gene: 19. The germline gives CDR1 LGHDT, CDR2 YNNKEL (reference sequence). In DNA, the CDR3 is TGTGCCAGCAGCCACCTAAGGGAGGGGCGCGGATCATCAAAGACCCAGTACTTC. Amino acids: CASSHLREGRGSSKTQYF.

Only one count was recorded for this clone. The CDR3 DNA is TGCGCCAGCAGCCAAGAAGCGGGGACCTACGAGCAGTACTTC. Its protein is CASSQEAGTYEQYF. V and J are TRBV4-3 and TRBJ2-7; 7 bases are a match to TRBD2. After removal of 0 bases from V and 2 bases from J, the junction contained 1 base not matched to a gene. The germline CDR1 and CDR2 sequences are LGHNA and YSLEER. CDR3 length: 14 amino acids.

In DNA, the CDR3 is TGTGCCAGCAGTAACTTGGGGGGGATCGATGAAAAACTGTTTTTT. Amino acid sequence: CASSNLGGIDEKLFF. The chain has TRBV2 and TRBJ1-4; D possibly corresponds to TRBD1 (5 bases). V dropped 5 bases and J dropped 6 bases, with 16 bases sitting between them. Germline values: CDR1 SNHLY, CDR2 FYNNEI. This CDR3 comprises 15 residues.

CDR3 residues: CASSLGGTGGIHEQYV. DNA of the CDR3: TGTGCCAGCAGCTTAGGGGGCACGGGAGGGATCCACGAGCAGTACGTC. The rearrangement links TRBV7-2 to TRBJ2-7, with 8 bases identical to TRBD2. The CDR3 has 16 amino acids. V trimming: 1 base; J trimming: 5 bases; junction bases outside the gene matches: 10. CDR1 and CDR2 from the germline V gene are SGHTA and FQGNSA.

This rearrangement joins TRBV5-1 to TRBJ1-1, with D unresolved. Trimming took off 4 bases at V and 5 bases at J, with 24 bases between the two ends. The CDR3 is made up of 17 amino acids. Looked up from germline, CDR1 is SGHRS and CDR2 is YFSETQ. CDR3 DNA: TGCGCCAGCAGCGTCTCCCCGGGAGGGTTATTAAGGACTGAAGCTTTCTTT. It specifies CASSVSPGGLLRTEAFF.

The V call is TRBV9, the J call TRBJ1-1; possible D gene TRBD1, 6 bases. This CDR3 region has 13 residues. Germline V gene sequence: CDR1 SGDLS, CDR2 YYNGEE. V dropped 3 bases and J dropped 11 bases, with 17 bases sitting between them. CDR3 DNA sequence: TGTGCCAGCAGCGCGGGGGGGGCAGAGGGTGCTTTCTTT. Amino acid sequence: CASSAGGAEGAFF.

The rearrangement links TRBV11-2 to TRBJ2-7; TRBD2 might be the D (7 bases). In germline, CDR1 is SGHAT, CDR2 FQNNGV. The CDR3 covers 14 residues. V lost 4 bases and J 4 bases, leaving 14 bases between the germline ends. DNA for the CDR3: TGTGCCAGCAGCTCGGGGGGCATACGGTACGAGCAGTACTTC. Amino acids: CASSSGGIRYEQYF.

The chain links TRBV7-3 to TRBJ2-2, with 11 bases matching TRBD1. CDR3 length equals 16 residues. Trimming took 3 bases from V and 7 from J; bases not matched to a gene: 7. CDR1 is SGHTA and CDR2 is FQGTGA in the germline V gene. CDR3 nucleotide sequence: TGTGCCAGCAGCTTTTCAACCGGGACAGGGGGCGGGGAGCTGTTTTTT. Amino acid sequence: CASSFSTGTGGGELFF.